The 31 T cell receptor beta chains below come from one sample, sequenced in a study of blood T cell repertoires in COVID-19. The protocol was immunoSEQ multiplex PCR, while the TCRdb copy is restricted to in-frame clones and leaves out a portion. The top ten hold over 10% of the sample, which has some 150,000 clones, approximately 80% seen once. Sequenced sample: peripheral blood. The source is a man aged 60 to 75 with active or convalescent COVID-19.

V and J are TRBV28 and TRBJ2-7, with D tentatively TRBD1 (6 bases). V shed 6 bases and J shed 2 bases, with 8 bases lying between them. The CDR3 length is 12 residues. Germline V gives CDR1 MDHEN, CDR2 SYDVKM. CDR3 DNA: TGTGCCAGCAGCACAGGGACCTACGAGCAGTACTTC. As protein: CASSTGTYEQYF.

The genes are TRBV19 and TRBJ1-1, with D perhaps matching TRBD1 (5 bases). The V end lost 10 bases, the J end lost 1 base, and 13 bases lay between the germline ends. The CDR3 sequence is 13 residues long. Looked up from germline, CDR1 is LNHDA and CDR2 is SQIVND (reference sequence). The CDR3 protein is CATARGGNTEAFF. The CDR3, as DNA: TGTGCCACCGCCCGGGGGGGGAACACTGAAGCTTTCTTT.

The V gene is TRBV12-3 or TRBV12-4, the J gene TRBJ2-1, with D unclear. The CDR3 sequence is 13 residues long. V dropped 2 bases and J dropped 4 bases, with 6 bases sitting between them. CDR3 bases: TGTGCCAGCAGTTTATTATTGTACAATGAGCAGTTCTTC. Protein product: CASSLLLYNEQFF.

The chain combines TRBV27 with TRBJ2-7; TRBD2 aligns across 12 bases. The CDR3 contains 15 residues. V was pared by 5 bases and J by 3 bases, with 5 bases of the junction left unmatched. The germline V gene has CDR1 MNHEY and CDR2 SMNVEV (reference sequence). CDR3 DNA sequence: TGTGCCAGCAGTCGGACTAGCGGGATGTTCTACGAGCAGTACTTC. Its protein is CASSRTSGMFYEQYF.

The V gene is TRBV9, the J gene TRBJ1-1; D gene ambiguous. The CDR3 extends over 14 amino acids. The V end was cut by 0 bases, the J end by 1 base, with 7 bases between. CDR1 is SGDLS and CDR2 is YYNGEE in the germline V gene. CDR3 in amino acids: CASSVVPGNTEAFF. CDR3 DNA sequence: TGTGCCAGCAGCGTAGTCCCAGGGAACACTGAAGCTTTCTTT.

CDR3 in amino acids: CSVTAGTSGRTDTQYF. DNA for the CDR3: TGCAGCGTTACTGCCGGGACTAGCGGGAGGACAGATACGCAGTATTTT. The chain uses TRBV29-1 and TRBJ2-3, with TRBD2 matching 15 bases. Germline V gene sequence: CDR1 SQVTM, CDR2 ANQGSEA. The V gene end was trimmed by 5 bases and the J gene end by 3 bases; junction bases not matched to a gene: 6. This CDR3 contains 16 residues.

As for this clone: The sample contains more than one DNA sequence encoding this CDR3. This chain links TRBV3-1 (or the pseudogene TRBV3-2) with TRBJ2-7; 8 bases fit TRBD2. The V gene's germline CDR1 is LGHDT and CDR2 YNNKEL (reference sequence). J was trimmed by 5 bases and V by 4 bases; bases with no gene match: 7. This CDR3 is 14 amino acids long. The CDR3 region is CASSPGLAGNEQYF. The CDR3 DNA reads TGTGCCAGCAGCCCAGGACTAGCTGGGAACGAGCAGTACTTC.

This clone was picked up many times. V is TRBV30 and J is TRBJ1-5; D is possibly TRBD1 (5 bases). Germline CDR1 is GTSNPN and CDR2 is SVGIG (reference sequence). The CDR3 is 13 residues long. V was pared by 0 bases and J by 2 bases, with 5 bases between. The CDR3 spells CAWSVGGNQPQHF. For the CDR3, the DNA is TGTGCCTGGAGTGTAGGGGGCAATCAGCCCCAGCATTTT.

J is TRBJ1-5 and V is TRBV9; TRBD1 might be the D (5 bases). Trimming cost V 6 bases and J 3 bases, with 16 bases left between them. This CDR3 has 15 amino acids. Germline V lookup: CDR1 SGDLS, CDR2 YYNGEE. For the CDR3, the DNA is TGTGCCAGCACCCTGTCAGGGTCCCCCAATCAGCCCCAGCATTTT. Protein sequence: CASTLSGSPNQPQHF.

This chain connects TRBV14 to TRBJ2-7; a possible D gene is TRBD1 (5 bases). The CDR3 runs to 15 residues. V shed 4 bases and J shed 3 bases, with 16 bases lying between them. Germline V lookup: CDR1 SGHDN, CDR2 FVKESK. CDR3 DNA: TGTGCCAGCAGCCTTAGCCCACGGACAATCTACGAGCAGTACTTC. Protein: CASSLSPRTIYEQYF.

This rearrangement joins TRBV7-2 to TRBJ2-7; 8 nucleotides line up with TRBD2. This CDR3 spans 13 amino acids. The germline V gene has CDR1 SGHTA and CDR2 FQGNSA. V was pared by 5 bases and J by 6 bases, with 6 bases of the junction left unmatched. The CDR3 coding sequence is TGTGCCAGCAGCCTTGGACTAGCAGGCGAGCAGTACTTC. It translates to CASSLGLAGEQYF.

The rearrangement links TRBV7-2 to TRBJ2-7; 9 bases are a match to TRBD2. V shed 1 base and J 2 bases; nucleotides not matched to a gene: 3. The CDR3 extends over 15 amino acids. CDR1 and CDR2 (germline): SGHTA, FQGNSA. DNA of the CDR3: TGTGCCAGCAGCTTAGGAGCGGGGGGCCCCTACGAGCAGTACTTC. It encodes CASSLGAGGPYEQYF.

The chain uses TRBV27 and TRBJ2-1, with 8 bases lining up with TRBD2. Per germline, CDR1 MNHEY and CDR2 SMNVEV (reference sequence). The CDR3 is made up of 16 amino acids. V was clipped by 2 bases and J by 8 bases; unmatched bases: 11. CDR3 nucleotide sequence: TGTGCCAGCAGTTTACCGGGTGCGCGGGAGGTCCATGAGCAGTTCTTC. It encodes CASSLPGAREVHEQFF.

This rearrangement joins TRBV7-2 to TRBJ2-3; D possibly corresponds to TRBD1 (6 bases). Germline V CDR1 and CDR2: SGHTA, FQGNSA. V lost 6 bases and J lost 1, with 14 bases in between. The CDR3 totals 15 residues. As DNA, the CDR3 is TGTGCCAGCAGACCCAGGGGAAGCGGCACAGATACGCAGTATTTT. Residues: CASRPRGSGTDTQYF. The entire variable domain, with the rest obtained from reference TRBV7-2 and TRBJ2-3, is as follows: GAGVSQSPSNKVTEKGKDVELRCDPISGHTALYWYRQSLGQGLEFLIYFQGNSAPDKSGLPSDRFSAERTGGSVSTLTIQRTQQEDSAVYLCASRPRGSGTDTQYFGPGTRLTVL.

V is TRBV6-2 or TRBV6-3 and J is TRBJ1-1; D not certain. CDR1 and CDR2 (germline): MNHEY, SVGEGT. V lost 2 bases and J 3 bases, leaving 7 bases between the germline ends. There are 13 residues in the CDR3. CDR3 in DNA: TGTGCCAGCAGTTACGGGCCGTACACTGAAGCTTTCTTT. Its translation: CASSYGPYTEAFF.

The chain joins TRBV28 to TRBJ2-2; perhaps TRBD1 as D (6 bases). This CDR3 region has 16 residues. Germline CDR1 reads MDHEN; CDR2 reads SYDVKM. V shed 8 bases and J shed 3 bases, with 19 bases lying between them. Here the CDR3 DNA reads TGTGCCAGCCTCTTTGGTGGGGGCTACTACACCGGGGAGCTGTTTTTT. This encodes CASLFGGGYYTGELFF.

The chain is built from TRBV28 and TRBJ2-1; perhaps TRBD2 as D (7 bases). V lost 5 bases and J 9 bases, leaving 26 bases between the germline ends. The germline CDR1 and CDR2 sequences are MDHEN and SYDVKM. This CDR3 region has 17 residues. CDR3 sequence (DNA): TGTGCCAGCAGTGCGGAGAGGGGGGGCGCGTGGAATGGTGAGCAGTTCTTC. This gives the protein CASSAERGGAWNGEQFF.

This clone came up many times. V and J are TRBV2 and TRBJ2-3; 8 bases are shared with TRBD2. Germline V lookup: CDR1 SNHLY, CDR2 FYNNEI. The CDR3 contains 14 residues. The V gene end was trimmed by 7 bases and the J gene end by 2 bases; junction bases not matched to a gene: 5. The CDR3 loop is CASIAGRHTDTQYF. Written as DNA, the CDR3 is TGTGCCAGCATAGCGGGACGCCACACAGATACGCAGTATTTT.

The chain combines TRBV7-9 with TRBJ2-7, with 9 bases aligning to TRBD1. V dropped 5 bases and J dropped 2; count of bases not matched to a gene: 4. This CDR3 is 14 amino acids long. Germline V gene lookup returns CDR1 SEHNR and CDR2 FQNEAQ (reference sequence). CDR3 amino acids: CASSLRDRAYEQYF. The CDR3 coding sequence is TGTGCCAGCAGCCTCCGGGACAGGGCCTACGAGCAGTACTTC.

The chain recombines TRBV9 with TRBJ1-1, with D perhaps TRBD1 (6 bases). The V end lost 3 bases, the J end lost 6 bases, and 12 bases lay between the germline ends. Germline assignment: CDR1 SGDLS and CDR2 YYNGEE. The CDR3 runs to 13 residues. CDR3 amino acids: CASSAGGAAEAFF. The CDR3 DNA reads as TGTGCCAGCAGCGCTGGGGGGGCAGCTGAAGCTTTCTTT.

The rearrangement links TRBV27 to TRBJ2-1; unclear D gene. CDR1 is MNHEY and CDR2 is SMNVEV in the germline V gene (reference sequence). The CDR3 is 14 residues long. V dropped 5 bases and J dropped 8 bases, with 16 bases sitting between them. The CDR3 DNA reads as TGTGCCAGCAGTACTCTAGTTAGCACCGATGAGCAGTTCTTC. Amino acids: CASSTLVSTDEQFF.

The chain has TRBV2 and TRBJ2-3, with D tentatively TRBD1 (5 bases). The V end was cut by 4 bases, the J end by 2 bases, with 16 bases between. The CDR3 totals 16 residues. The germline gives CDR1 SNHLY, CDR2 FYNNEI. The CDR3 sequence: CASSAHGQGNTDTQYF. The DNA of the CDR3 is TGTGCCAGCAGTGCGCATGGGCAGGGTAACACAGATACGCAGTATTTT.

The chain joins TRBV7-2 to TRBJ1-5, with a possible D match to TRBD1 (6 bases). Germline CDR1 is SGHTA and CDR2 is FQGNSA. Trimming removed 6 bases at V and 5 bases at J, with 11 bases between. The CDR3 is made up of 13 amino acids. CDR3 protein: CASSPEGDQPQHF. Here the CDR3 DNA reads TGTGCCAGCAGTCCCGAGGGGGATCAGCCCCAGCATTTT.

A few counts support this clone. The chain combines TRBV10-1 with TRBJ2-1; D is possibly TRBD2 (6 bases). CDR1 is WNHNN, CDR2 SYGVQD, per germline (reference sequence). There are 17 residues in the CDR3. With 5 bases removed from V and 0 bases from J, the gap between germline ends came to 17 bases. CDR3 sequence: CASSQRASESSYNEQFF. DNA of the CDR3: TGCGCCAGCAGTCAAAGGGCTAGCGAGAGCTCCTACAATGAGCAGTTCTTC.

J is TRBJ2-1 and V is TRBV10-2; D not resolved. The germline CDR1 and CDR2 sequences are WSHSY and SAAADI. The V end was cut by 0 bases, the J end by 0 bases, with 6 bases between. CDR3 length: 15 residues. The DNA of the CDR3 is TGCGCCAGCAGTGAGTCCAGAAGCTCCTACAATGAGCAGTTCTTC. Translation gives CASSESRSSYNEQFF.

The chain is built from TRBV5-4 and TRBJ2-5, with a possible D match to TRBD2 (6 bases). The V end was cut by 4 bases, the J end by 0 bases, with 10 bases between. This CDR3 is 14 amino acids long. Germline-derived CDR1 and CDR2 are SGHNT and YYREEE (reference sequence). CDR3 nucleotides: TGTGCCAGCAGCATCGGGGGTGACCAAGAGACCCAGTACTTC. Its protein product is CASSIGGDQETQYF.

This chain connects TRBV28 to TRBJ1-3; TRBD1 matches at 12 bases. CDR3 size: 17 residues. Germline trimming cut 5 bases from V and 7 bases from J; bases unmatched to any gene: 12. Per the germline V gene, CDR1 is MDHEN and CDR2 is SYDVKM. CDR3 nucleotides: TGTGCCAGCAGTCCCGCCCCGGTAGGGACAGGGGGCAACACCATATATTTT. Amino acid sequence: CASSPAPVGTGGNTIYF.

V and J are TRBV4-3 and TRBJ2-2, with D perhaps TRBD1 (6 bases). Germline CDR1 reads LGHNA; CDR2 reads YSLEER. Trimming removed 2 bases at V and 1 base at J, with 14 bases between. CDR3 length equals 17 residues. The CDR3 sequence: CASSQFPTGQNTGELFF. In DNA form, the CDR3 reads TGCGCCAGCAGCCAATTCCCGACAGGCCAGAACACCGGGGAGCTGTTTTTT.

The J gene is TRBJ2-3, the V gene TRBV12-3 or TRBV12-4; D perhaps matches TRBD2 (6 bases). CDR3 length: 11 residues. V lost 10 bases to trimming and J lost 4 bases, with 9 bases between them. The CDR3 sequence is CATREADTQYF. The CDR3 region has the DNA TGTGCCACTAGGGAGGCAGATACGCAGTATTTT.

The chain employs TRBV7-9 and TRBJ2-1; 8 positions match TRBD1. The CDR3 is made up of 18 amino acids. Trimming took 1 base from V and 6 from J; bases not matched to a gene: 14. The germline gives CDR1 SEHNR, CDR2 FQNEAQ (reference sequence). The CDR3 is CASSLEGGGQGEGNEQFF. CDR3 coding DNA: TGTGCCAGCAGCTTAGAAGGTGGAGGACAGGGTGAGGGCAATGAGCAGTTCTTC.

The rearrangement joins TRBV24-1 to TRBJ2-2; 7 bases map to TRBD1. Germline loops: CDR1 KGHDR, CDR2 SFDVKD. The CDR3 is 12 residues long. The CDR3 sequence: CVTGQRTGELFF. For the CDR3, the DNA is TGTGTCACGGGACAGCGCACCGGGGAGCTGTTTTTT.